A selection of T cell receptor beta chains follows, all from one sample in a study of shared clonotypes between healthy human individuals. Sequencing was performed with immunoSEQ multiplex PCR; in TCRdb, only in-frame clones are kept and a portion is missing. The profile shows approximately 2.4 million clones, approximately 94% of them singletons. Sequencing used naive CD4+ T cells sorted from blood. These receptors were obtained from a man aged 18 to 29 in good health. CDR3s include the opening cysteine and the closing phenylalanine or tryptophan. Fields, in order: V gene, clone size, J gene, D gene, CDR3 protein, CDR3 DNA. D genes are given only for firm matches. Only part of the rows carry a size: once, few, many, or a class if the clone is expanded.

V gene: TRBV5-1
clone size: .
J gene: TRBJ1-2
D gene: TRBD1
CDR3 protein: CASSSTTDRASGYTF
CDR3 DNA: TGCGCCAGCAGCTCAACCACGGACAGGGCGAGTGGCTACACCTTC

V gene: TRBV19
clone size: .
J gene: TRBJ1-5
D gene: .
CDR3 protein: CASSMGRSHQPQHF
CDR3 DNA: TGTGCCAGTAGTATGGGCAGGTCCCATCAGCCCCAGCATTTT

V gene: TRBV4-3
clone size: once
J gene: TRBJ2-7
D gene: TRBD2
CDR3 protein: CASSQRRTPDYGGSYEQYF
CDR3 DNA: TGCGCCAGCAGCCAAAGGAGGACACCCGACTATGGCGGGAGTTACGAGCAGTACTTC

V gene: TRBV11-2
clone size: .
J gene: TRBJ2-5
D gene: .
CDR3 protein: CASSLAPETQYF
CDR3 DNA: TGTGCCAGCAGCTTAGCCCCCGAGACCCAGTACTTC

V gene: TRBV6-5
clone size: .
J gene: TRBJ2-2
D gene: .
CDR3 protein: CASLPRAANTGELFF
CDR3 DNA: TGTGCCAGTCTCCCTCGGGCAGCGAACACCGGGGAGCTGTTTTTT

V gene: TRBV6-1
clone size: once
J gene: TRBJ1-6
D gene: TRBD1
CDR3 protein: CASSERTGYISPLHF
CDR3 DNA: TGTGCCAGCAGTGAACGGACAGGGTATATTTCACCCCTCCACTTT

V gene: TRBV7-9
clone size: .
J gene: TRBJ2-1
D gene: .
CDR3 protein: CASSFLGPGSYNEQFF
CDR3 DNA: TGTGCCAGCAGCTTCCTCGGACCAGGCTCCTACAATGAGCAGTTCTTC

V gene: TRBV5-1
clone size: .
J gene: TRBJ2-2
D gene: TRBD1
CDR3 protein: CASSWGQFAGELFF
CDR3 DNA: TGCGCCAGCAGCTGGGGACAGTTCGCCGGGGAGCTGTTTTTT

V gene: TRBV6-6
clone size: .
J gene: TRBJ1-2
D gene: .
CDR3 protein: CASSPEFYGYTF
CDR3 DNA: TGTGCCAGCAGTCCAGAGTTCTATGGCTACACCTTC

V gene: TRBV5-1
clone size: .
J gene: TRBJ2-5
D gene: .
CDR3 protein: CASSSGLKETQYF
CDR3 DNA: TGCGCCAGCAGCTCGGGTCTAAAAGAGACCCAGTACTTC

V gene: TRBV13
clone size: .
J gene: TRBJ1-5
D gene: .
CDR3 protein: CASSSQPATLFWQPQHF
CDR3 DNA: TGTGCCAGCAGCTCCCAACCGGCCACGCTCTTTTGGCAGCCCCAGCATTTT

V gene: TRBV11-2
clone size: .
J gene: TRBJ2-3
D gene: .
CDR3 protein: CASSLARPTDTQYF
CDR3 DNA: TGTGCCAGCAGCCTAGCCCGCCCCACAGATACGCAGTATTTT

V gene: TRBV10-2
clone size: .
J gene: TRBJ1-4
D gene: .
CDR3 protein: CASSEFAGTNEKLFF
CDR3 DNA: TGCGCCAGCAGTGAGTTTGCAGGGACTAATGAAAAACTGTTTTTT

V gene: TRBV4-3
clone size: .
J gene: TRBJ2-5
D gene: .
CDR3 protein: CASSQELALQETQYF
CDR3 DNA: TGCGCCAGCAGCCAAGAGCTAGCTCTCCAAGAGACCCAGTACTTC

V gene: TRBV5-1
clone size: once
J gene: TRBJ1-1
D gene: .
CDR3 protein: CASSLRAGSLNTEAFF
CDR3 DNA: TGCGCCAGCAGCTTGCGGGCAGGTAGTTTGAACACTGAAGCTTTCTTT

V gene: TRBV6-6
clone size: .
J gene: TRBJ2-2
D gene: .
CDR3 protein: CASRVQAENTGELFF
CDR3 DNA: TGTGCCAGCAGAGTACAGGCGGAGAACACCGGGGAGCTGTTTTTT

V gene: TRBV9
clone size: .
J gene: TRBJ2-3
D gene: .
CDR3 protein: CASSVGVSSWNTQYF
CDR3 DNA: TGTGCCAGCAGCGTAGGGGTGAGTAGCTGGAATACGCAGTATTTT

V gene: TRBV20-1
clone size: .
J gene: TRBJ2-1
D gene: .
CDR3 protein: CSARVVDEQFF
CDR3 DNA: TGCAGTGCTAGGGTAGTCGATGAGCAGTTCTTC

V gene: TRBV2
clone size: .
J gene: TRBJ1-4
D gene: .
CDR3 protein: CASSEVSVPTNEKLFF
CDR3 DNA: TGTGCCAGCAGTGAAGTGTCAGTCCCAACTAATGAAAAACTGTTTTTT

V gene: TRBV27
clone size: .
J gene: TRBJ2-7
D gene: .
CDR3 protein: CASSLGRQRSYEQYF
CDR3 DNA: TGTGCCAGCAGTTTAGGACGGCAGCGTTCCTACGAGCAGTACTTC

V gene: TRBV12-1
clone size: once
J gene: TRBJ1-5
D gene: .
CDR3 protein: CASSHTGARNQPQHF
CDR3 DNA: TGTGCCAGCAGCCATACAGGGGCACGCAATCAGCCCCAGCATTTT

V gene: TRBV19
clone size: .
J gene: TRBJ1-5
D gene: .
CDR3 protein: CASRDQPDRSQHF
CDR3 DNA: TGTGCCAGTCGGGACCAGCCGGATCGGTCCCAGCATTTT

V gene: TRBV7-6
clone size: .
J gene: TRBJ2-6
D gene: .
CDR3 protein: CASSLATLGGTTGANVLTF
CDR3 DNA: TGTGCCAGCAGCTTAGCGACCTTAGGGGGGACTACTGGGGCCAACGTCCTGACTTTC

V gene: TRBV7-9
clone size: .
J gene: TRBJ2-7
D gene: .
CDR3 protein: CASSQAGGRSYEQYF
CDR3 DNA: TGTGCCAGCAGCCAAGCTGGGGGGAGATCGTACGAGCAGTACTTC

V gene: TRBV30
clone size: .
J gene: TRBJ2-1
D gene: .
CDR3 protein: CAWSRASLFF
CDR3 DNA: TGTGCCTGGAGTCGGGCTTCTCTGTTCTTC

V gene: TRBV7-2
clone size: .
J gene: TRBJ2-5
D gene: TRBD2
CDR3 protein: CASTRTSGGQETQYF
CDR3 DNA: TGTGCCAGCACCCGGACTAGCGGGGGGCAAGAGACCCAGTACTTC

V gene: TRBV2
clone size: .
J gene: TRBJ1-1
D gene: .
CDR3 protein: CASSPHRVTEAFF
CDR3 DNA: TGTGCCAGCAGCCCCCACAGGGTCACTGAAGCTTTCTTT

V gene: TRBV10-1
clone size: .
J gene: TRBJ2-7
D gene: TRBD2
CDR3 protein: CASSEQAGGGEQYF
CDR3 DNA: TGCGCCAGCAGTGAACAGGCGGGAGGCGGCGAGCAGTACTTC

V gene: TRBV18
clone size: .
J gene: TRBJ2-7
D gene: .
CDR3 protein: CASTYREMDSEQYF
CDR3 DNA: TGTGCCAGCACCTACAGGGAAATGGATAGCGAGCAGTACTTC

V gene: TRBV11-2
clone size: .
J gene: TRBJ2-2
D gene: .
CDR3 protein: CASSLDNYPGTGELFF
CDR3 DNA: TGTGCCAGCAGCTTAGATAACTACCCGGGGACCGGGGAGCTGTTTTTT

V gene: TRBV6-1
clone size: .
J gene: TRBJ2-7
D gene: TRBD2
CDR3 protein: CASSDLSSGRYEQYF
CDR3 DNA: TGTGCCAGCAGTGACCTCTCTAGCGGGAGGTACGAGCAGTACTTC

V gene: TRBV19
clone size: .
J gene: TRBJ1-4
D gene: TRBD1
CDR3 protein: CASSKIGQDNEKLFF
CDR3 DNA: TGTGCCAGTAGTAAGATTGGACAGGATAATGAAAAACTGTTTTTT

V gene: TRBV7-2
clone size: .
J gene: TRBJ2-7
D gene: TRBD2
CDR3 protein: CASSLLWLAELSHEQYF
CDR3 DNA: TGTGCCAGCAGCTTATTATGGCTAGCGGAGTTGTCCCACGAGCAGTACTTC

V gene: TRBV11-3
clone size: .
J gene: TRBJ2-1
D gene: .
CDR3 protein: CASSPASYNEQFF
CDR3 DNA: TGTGCCAGCAGCCCCGCATCCTACAATGAGCAGTTCTTC

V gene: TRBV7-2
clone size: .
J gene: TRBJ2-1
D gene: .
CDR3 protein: CASSLTFEQFF
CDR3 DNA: TGTGCCAGCAGCTTAACATTTGAGCAGTTCTTC

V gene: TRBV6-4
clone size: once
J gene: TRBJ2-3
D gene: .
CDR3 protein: CATTVTSGGKVDTQYF
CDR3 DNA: TGTGCCACCACGGTGACTAGTGGCGGGAAGGTAGATACGCAGTATTTT

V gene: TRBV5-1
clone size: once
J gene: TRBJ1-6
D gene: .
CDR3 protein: CASSAETVTPNSPLHF
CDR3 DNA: TGCGCCAGCAGCGCCGAAACAGTGACTCCTAATTCACCCCTCCACTTT

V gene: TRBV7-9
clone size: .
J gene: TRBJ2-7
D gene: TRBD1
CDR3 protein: CASSPSRDRGVEQYF
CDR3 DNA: TGTGCCAGCAGCCCGTCCCGGGACAGGGGCGTAGAGCAGTACTTC

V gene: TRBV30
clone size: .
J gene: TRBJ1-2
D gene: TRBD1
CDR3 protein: CAWNRGQEGYTF
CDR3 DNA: TGTGCCTGGAACAGGGGGCAGGAAGGCTACACCTTC

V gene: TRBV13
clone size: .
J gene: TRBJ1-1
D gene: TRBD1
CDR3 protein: CASSRLPGRGLEAFF
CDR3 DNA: TGTGCCAGCAGCCGATTACCCGGCAGGGGGCTGGAAGCTTTCTTT

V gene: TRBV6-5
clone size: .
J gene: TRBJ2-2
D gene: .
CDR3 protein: CASSYLANTGELFF
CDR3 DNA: TGTGCCAGCAGTTACCTAGCGAACACCGGGGAGCTGTTTTTT

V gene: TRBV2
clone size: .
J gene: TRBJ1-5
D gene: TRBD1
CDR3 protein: CASRWDRNQPQHF
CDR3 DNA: TGTGCCAGCAGATGGGACAGGAATCAGCCCCAGCATTTT

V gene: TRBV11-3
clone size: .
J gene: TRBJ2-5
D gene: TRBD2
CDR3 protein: CASSLGAGGGETQYF
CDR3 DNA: TGTGCCAGCAGCTTAGGAGCGGGGGGCGGAGAGACCCAGTACTTC

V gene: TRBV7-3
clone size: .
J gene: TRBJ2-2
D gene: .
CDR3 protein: CARGTSPNTGELFF
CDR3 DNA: TGTGCCAGGGGTACCAGTCCGAACACCGGGGAGCTGTTTTTT

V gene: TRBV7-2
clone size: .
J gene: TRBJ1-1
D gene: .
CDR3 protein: CASSLGGLNTEAFF
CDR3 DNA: TGTGCCAGCAGCTTAGGGGGGCTGAACACTGAAGCTTTCTTT

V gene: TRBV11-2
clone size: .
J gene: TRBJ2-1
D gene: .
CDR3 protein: CASSPQGNEQFF
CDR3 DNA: TGTGCCAGCAGCCCCCAGGGGAATGAGCAGTTCTTC

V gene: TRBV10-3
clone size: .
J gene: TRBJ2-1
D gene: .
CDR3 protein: CAISEIGQNEQFF
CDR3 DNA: TGTGCCATCAGTGAGATTGGGCAGAATGAGCAGTTCTTC

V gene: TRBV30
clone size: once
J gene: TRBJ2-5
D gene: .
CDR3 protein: CAWSVQTLETQYF
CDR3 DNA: TGTGCCTGGAGTGTACAGACACTTGAGACCCAGTACTTC

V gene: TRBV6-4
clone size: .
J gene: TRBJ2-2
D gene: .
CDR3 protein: CASSEQGGTGELFF
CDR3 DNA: TGTGCCAGCAGTGAACAGGGTGGAACCGGGGAGCTGTTTTTT